This TCR beta chain was identified during a study of OX40 agonist ivuxolimab in advanced cancers. Overall study context: Ivuxolimab, which patients received intravenously every 2 weeks, was dosed at 0.01 to 10 mg/kg. From 23 to 79 years was the age range, with a mean of about 54 years, and around 84% were male. Regarding the study as a whole: CD8+ T cells (on average) carried more expanded clones than CD4+ T cells. At doses 0.1 to 3.0 mg/kg, CD4+ and CD8+ clones expanded.

About this clone itself: Its antigen is still unknown.

TCRdb keeps only in-frame clones here, not all; method: immunoSEQ multiplex PCR. The top ten clones hold 0.5% to 0.6% of a sample with around 41,000 clones, approximately 90% of them seen once. The clonotype comes from an adult with an advanced solid tumor such as melanoma, head and neck, liver or kidney cancer. The sequences come from CD4+ or CD8+ T cells sorted from blood, collected in a trial of the OX40 agonist ivuxolimab.

The CDR3 DNA reads TGTGCCAGCAGCTTCGGACAGGGAGTTTCACCCCAGCATTTT. Its protein is CASSFGQGVSPQHF. J is TRBJ1-5 and V is TRBV7-2; TRBD1 matches 8 bases. CDR3 length equals 14 residues. J was trimmed by 10 bases and V by 3 bases; bases with no gene match: 8. Germline CDR1 and CDR2: SGHTA and FQGNSA.